This T cell receptor (beta chain) is from a study of blood T cell repertoires in COVID-19. CDR1 and CDR2 from the germline V gene are SGDLS and YYNGEE. V dropped 2 bases and J dropped 7; count of bases not matched to a gene: 4. This CDR3 has 14 residues. The method was immunoSEQ multiplex PCR; TCRdb's version includes in-frame clones alone and lacks a portion of them. The sample includes 250,000 or so clones, roughly 87% of them seen just once. This clone was detected once. Sequencing was carried out using peripheral blood. The clonotype originates from a woman aged 25 to 39 with acute or convalescent COVID-19. J is TRBJ1-4 and V is TRBV9; 8 bases agree with TRBD1. The chain's CDR3 is CASSVDRDREKLFF. The CDR3 DNA reads TGTGCCAGCAGCGTGGACAGGGATCGTGAAAAACTGTTTTTT.